One and the same sample provided the 11 T cell receptor beta chains below, sequenced in a study of T cells in Graves' hyperthyroidism and ophthalmopathy. What was amplified from RNA transcripts were TCR beta CDR3 regions. First-round RT-PCR with HTBI primers amplified the TCR CDR3 region. Via MiXCR, TCRdb re-called the multiplex PCR reads, giving one row per CDR3 protein. The table has about 760,000 distinct CDR3 sequences, about a third seen once. Specimen: blood. Source of these receptors: a woman in her forties with Graves' hyperthyroidism.

This clonotype was counted at least ten times. The rearrangement links TRBV11-2 to TRBJ1-6; D is uncertain. The CDR3 covers 13 residues. V lost 5 bases and J 13 bases, leaving 15 bases between the germline ends. Germline V gene sequence: CDR1 SGHAT, CDR2 FQNNGV. The CDR3 is CASSRLEGSPLHF. The CDR3 nucleotides are TGTGCCAGCAGCCGCCTGGAGGGTAGCCCCCTCCACTTT.

The chain uses TRBV9 and TRBJ2-7, with D possibly matching TRBD1 (6 bases). V was pared by 0 bases and J by 3 bases, with 19 bases between. The germline V gene has CDR1 SGDLS and CDR2 YYNGEE. This CDR3 spans 17 amino acids. CDR3 nucleotides: TGTGCCAGCAGCGTAGGTTTGGGTTCGGGACATTACTACGAGCAGTACTTC. Amino acids: CASSVGLGSGHYYEQYF.

The chain links TRBV7-2 to TRBJ2-7; D unresolved. Germline V gene lookup returns CDR1 SGHTA and CDR2 FQGNSA. The CDR3 contains 15 residues. Between the trimmed V and J ends, which lost 2 bases and 5 bases, there was a span of 16 bases. The DNA for the CDR3 is TGTGCCAGCAGCTTAAGGGCTTCCGGGTGGGACGAGCAGTACTTC. Translation gives CASSLRASGWDEQYF.

This clonotype has at least ten counts. The rearrangement links TRBV27 to TRBJ1-6; no firm D call. The CDR3 has 12 amino acids. Deletions cut 3 bases from V and 7 bases from J, with 4 bases between. Germline V gene data show CDR1 as MNHEY and CDR2 as SMNVEV (reference sequence). CDR3 protein: CASSLINSPLHF. The CDR3, as DNA: TGTGCCAGCAGTTTGATAAATTCACCCCTCCACTTT.

This clonotype appeared a few times. The rearrangement uses TRBV13 and TRBJ2-5; 8 bases map to TRBD2. CDR1 and CDR2 (germline): PRHDT, FYEKMQ (reference sequence). V shed 3 bases, J shed 5 bases, and the junction held 5 bases outside the gene matches. The CDR3 totals 14 residues. As DNA, the CDR3 is TGTGCCAGCAGCTTCCGGACTAGCAGGGAGACCCAGTACTTC. Amino acids: CASSFRTSRETQYF. The full variable domain, in which reference TRBV13 and TRBJ2-5 provide the parts outside the CDR3, is AAGVIQSPRHLIKEKRETATLKCYPIPRHDTVYWYQQGPGQDPQFLISFYEKMQSDKGSIPDRFSAQQFSDYHSELNMSSLELGDSALYFCASSFRTSRETQYFGPGTRLLVL.

Points on this clonotype: Relative to the germline gene, one junction end is altered; a read error may explain this. The rearrangement uses TRBV6-1 and TRBJ1-1; 7 bases map to TRBD1. The CDR3 has 13 amino acids. CDR1 MNHNS and CDR2 SASEGT come from the germline V gene. The CDR3 is CASLRRGNTQAFF. CDR3 bases: TGTGCCAGCCTTCGCAGGGGGAACACTCAAGCTTTCTTT.

Many counts were recorded for this clonotype. The V gene is TRBV7-2, the J gene TRBJ1-5; D ambiguous. The CDR3 totals 12 residues. Trimming cost V 2 bases and J 9 bases, with 8 bases left between them. CDR1 SGHTA and CDR2 FQGNSA come from the germline V gene. Here the CDR3 reads CASSLSLGPQHF. The DNA of the CDR3 is TGTGCCAGCAGCTTATCTCTAGGGCCCCAGCATTTT.

This clonotype was recorded at least ten times. The genes are TRBV10-3 and TRBJ2-5; a weak D match, TRBD2 (6 bases). V was trimmed by 10 bases and J by 5 bases, leaving 32 bases between them. Per germline, CDR1 ENHRY and CDR2 SYGVKD. This CDR3 has 18 residues. The chain's CDR3 is CATKGSSGSRLPEETQYF. The CDR3 DNA reads as TGTGCCACGAAGGGGAGCAGCGGGTCACGTCTCCCAGAGGAGACCCAGTACTTC.

This clonotype was seen ten or more times. The rearrangement joins TRBV24-1 to TRBJ2-2, with 7 bases that match TRBD2. The CDR3 spans 15 residues. From germline, CDR1 is KGHDR and CDR2 SFDVKD. Trimming took 5 bases from V and 7 from J; bases not matched to a gene: 9. The CDR3 loop is CATSAPAGVGGELFF. CDR3 coding DNA: TGTGCCACCAGTGCCCCCGCGGGGGTTGGCGGGGAGCTGTTTTTT.

The gene calls are TRBV20-1 and TRBJ1-1, with D perhaps TRBD1 (5 bases). The CDR3 sequence is 15 residues long. Germline V gives CDR1 DFQATT, CDR2 SNEGSKA (reference sequence). The ends were cut back, 6 bases at V and 1 base at J, with 18 bases in the middle. The CDR3 reads CSAEKWGLQNTEAFF. The CDR3 region has the DNA TGCAGTGCCGAAAAATGGGGACTTCAGAACACTGAAGCTTTCTTT.

CDR3 DNA: TGCAGCCCGAGAGTGGGGGGGCCCTCGATAGAGACCCAGTACTTC. Protein sequence: CSPRVGGPSIETQYF. This chain joins TRBV29-1 and TRBJ2-5, with TRBD2 as a possible D gene (7 bases). The CDR3 extends over 15 amino acids. The germline gives CDR1 SQVTM, CDR2 ANQGSEA. Between the trimmed V and J ends, which lost 8 bases and 4 bases, there was a span of 23 bases.